This TCR beta chain was captured in a study of a mutant IDH1 vaccine in newly diagnosed glioma. Study-level information: The study started vaccination 4-6 weeks after radiotherapy alone, or with temozolomide cycles. Patients under treatment included about 62% males and 37.5% females and had a mean age of approximately 40 years.

The data were produced by immunoSEQ multiplex PCR, yet TCRdb's version contains in-frame clones alone and is incomplete. The sample records roughly 50,000 clones, about three quarters being singletons. Time point noted: week 23, last vaccination. Doses comprised 300 ug of mutant IDH1 20-mer peptide each, plus topical imiquimod. J gave up 6 bases and V 6 bases, and 8 bases lay outside the gene matches. CDR1 is LNHDA and CDR2 is SQIVND in the germline V gene (reference sequence). This CDR3 is 14 amino acids long. Points on this clone: The target antigen is unknown.

The sequence was obtained from a woman in her thirties or forties with glioma. Some clones in this sample may be carry-over from other donors' samples. The genes are TRBV19 and TRBJ1-5, with 7 positions matching TRBD1. Sample: PBMCs, taken from a glioma patient whose treatment included an IDH1 peptide vaccine. The CDR3 bases are TGTGCCAGTAGCGACAGGGATACTAGTCAGCCCCAGCATTTT. Translating gives CASSDRDTSQPQHF.